This T cell receptor (beta chain) derives from a study of blood T cell repertoires in COVID-19. Study-level background: Collection of acute and convalescent COVID-19 samples took place in the United States, Italy and Spain.

This table comes from immunoSEQ multiplex PCR, and its TCRdb copy is limited to in-frame clones, with some not included. The sample carries more than 200,000 clones, roughly 87% recorded once. The V segment lost 6 bases and the J segment 4 bases; nucleotides outside the gene matches: 8. The CDR3 totals 15 residues. Germline V gives CDR1 MNHEY, CDR2 SVGAGI. Cohort allocation depended upon clinical history that participants reported. The rearrangement links TRBV6-5 to TRBJ1-3; 8 nucleotides line up with TRBD1. Material: PBMCs or T cells enriched from blood (not recorded which). This sequence was found in a woman in her 30s with acute COVID-19. In DNA, the CDR3 is TGTGCCAGCAGCCAGACAGGGGTTACCGGAAACACCATATATTTT. As protein: CASSQTGVTGNTIYF.